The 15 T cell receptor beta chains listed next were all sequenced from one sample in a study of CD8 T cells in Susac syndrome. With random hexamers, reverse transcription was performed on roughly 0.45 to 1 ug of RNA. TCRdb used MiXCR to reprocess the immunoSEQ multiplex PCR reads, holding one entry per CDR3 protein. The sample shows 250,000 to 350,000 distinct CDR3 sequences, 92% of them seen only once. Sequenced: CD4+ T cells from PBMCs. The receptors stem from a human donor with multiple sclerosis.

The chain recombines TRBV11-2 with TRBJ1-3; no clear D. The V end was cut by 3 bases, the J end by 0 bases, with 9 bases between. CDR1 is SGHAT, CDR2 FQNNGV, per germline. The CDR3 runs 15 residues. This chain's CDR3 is CASSFVAASGNTIYF. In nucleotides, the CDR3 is TGTGCCAGCAGCTTCGTAGCGGCCTCTGGAAACACCATATATTTT.

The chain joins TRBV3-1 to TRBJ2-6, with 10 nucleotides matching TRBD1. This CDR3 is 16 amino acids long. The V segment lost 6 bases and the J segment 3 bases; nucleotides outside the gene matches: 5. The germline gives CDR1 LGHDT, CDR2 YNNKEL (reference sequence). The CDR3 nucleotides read TGTGCCAGCAGTCGGGACAGGGGCGGTGGGGCCAACGTCCTGACTTTC. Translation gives CASSRDRGGGANVLTF.

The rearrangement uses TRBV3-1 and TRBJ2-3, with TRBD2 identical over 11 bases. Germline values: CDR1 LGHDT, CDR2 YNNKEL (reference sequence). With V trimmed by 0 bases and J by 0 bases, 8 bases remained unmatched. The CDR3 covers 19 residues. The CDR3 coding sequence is TGTGCCAGCAGCCAAGAAGGCACTAGCGGGGGACCTAGCACAGATACGCAGTATTTT. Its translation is CASSQEGTSGGPSTDTQYF.

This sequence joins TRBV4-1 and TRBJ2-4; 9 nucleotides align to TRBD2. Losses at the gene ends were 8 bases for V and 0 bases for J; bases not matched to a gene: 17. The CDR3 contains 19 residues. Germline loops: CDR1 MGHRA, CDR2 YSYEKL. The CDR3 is CASSQGLARSSRAKNIQYF. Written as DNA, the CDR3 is TGCGCCAGCTCTCAAGGACTAGCGAGGTCCTCCCGAGCCAAAAACATTCAGTACTTC.

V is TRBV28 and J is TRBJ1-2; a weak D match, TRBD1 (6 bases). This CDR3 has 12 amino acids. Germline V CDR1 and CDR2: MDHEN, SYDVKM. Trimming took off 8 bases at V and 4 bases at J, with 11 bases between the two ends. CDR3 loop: CASRGQLYGYTF. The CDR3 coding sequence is TGTGCCAGCCGAGGACAGCTCTATGGCTACACCTTC.

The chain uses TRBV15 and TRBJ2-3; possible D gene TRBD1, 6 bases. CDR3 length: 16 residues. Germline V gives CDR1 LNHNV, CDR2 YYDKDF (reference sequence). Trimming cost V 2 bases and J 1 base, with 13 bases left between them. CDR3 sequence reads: CATSRFIQGGTDTQYF. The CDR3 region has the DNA TGTGCCACCAGCAGATTCATACAGGGAGGCACAGATACGCAGTATTTT.

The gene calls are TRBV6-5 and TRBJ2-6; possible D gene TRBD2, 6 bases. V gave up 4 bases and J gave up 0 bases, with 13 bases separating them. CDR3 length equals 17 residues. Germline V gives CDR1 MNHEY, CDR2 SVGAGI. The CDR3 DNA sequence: TGTGCCAGCAGTTCCGGCGGGACCATCTCTGGGGCCAACGTCCTGACTTTC. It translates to CASSSGGTISGANVLTF.

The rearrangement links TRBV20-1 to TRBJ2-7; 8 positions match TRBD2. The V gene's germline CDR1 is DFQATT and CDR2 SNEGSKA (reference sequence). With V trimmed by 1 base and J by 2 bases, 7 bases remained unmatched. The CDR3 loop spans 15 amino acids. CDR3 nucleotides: TGCAGTGCTAGAGGGGCGGGGGGCCTTACCTACGAGCAGTACTTC. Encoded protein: CSARGAGGLTYEQYF.

The chain's CDR3 is CASSDEAGAYNEQFF. CDR3 DNA: TGTGCCAGCAGTGATGAGGCTGGGGCCTACAATGAGCAGTTCTTC. J is TRBJ2-1 and V is TRBV2; no clear D gene. Looked up from germline, CDR1 is SNHLY and CDR2 is FYNNEI. V was shortened by 3 bases and J by 2 bases, with 11 bases between the two germline ends. The CDR3 consists of 15 residues.

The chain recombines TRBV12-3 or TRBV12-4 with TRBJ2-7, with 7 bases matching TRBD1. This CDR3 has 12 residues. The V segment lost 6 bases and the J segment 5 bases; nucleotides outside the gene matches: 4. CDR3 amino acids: CASSGTAHEQYF. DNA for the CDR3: TGTGCCAGCAGCGGGACAGCACACGAGCAGTACTTC.

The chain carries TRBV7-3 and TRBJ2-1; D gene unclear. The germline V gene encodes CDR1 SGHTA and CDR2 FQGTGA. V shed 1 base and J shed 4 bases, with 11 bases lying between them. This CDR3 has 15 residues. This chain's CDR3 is CASSLRWALYNEQFF. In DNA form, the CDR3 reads TGTGCCAGCAGCTTAAGGTGGGCTCTATACAATGAGCAGTTCTTC.

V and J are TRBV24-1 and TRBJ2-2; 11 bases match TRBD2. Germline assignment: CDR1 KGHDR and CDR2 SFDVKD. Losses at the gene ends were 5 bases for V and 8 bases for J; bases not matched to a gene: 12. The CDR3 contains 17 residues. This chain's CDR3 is CATSAPGLAVTAGELFF. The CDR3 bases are TGTGCCACCAGTGCGCCGGGACTAGCGGTAACCGCTGGGGAGCTGTTTTTT.

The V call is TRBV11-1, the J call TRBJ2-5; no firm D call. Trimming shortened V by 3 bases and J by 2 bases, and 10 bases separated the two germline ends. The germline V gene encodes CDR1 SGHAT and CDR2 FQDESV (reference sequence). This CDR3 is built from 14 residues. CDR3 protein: CASSFRTPQETQYF. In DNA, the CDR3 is TGTGCCAGCAGCTTTAGGACCCCGCAAGAGACCCAGTACTTC.

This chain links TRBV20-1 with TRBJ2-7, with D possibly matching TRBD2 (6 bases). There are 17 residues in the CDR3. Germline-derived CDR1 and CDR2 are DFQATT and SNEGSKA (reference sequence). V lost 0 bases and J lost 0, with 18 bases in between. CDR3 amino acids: CSARDSTSRGISYEQYF. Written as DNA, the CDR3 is TGCAGTGCTAGAGATAGCACTAGCCGGGGGATCTCCTACGAGCAGTACTTC.

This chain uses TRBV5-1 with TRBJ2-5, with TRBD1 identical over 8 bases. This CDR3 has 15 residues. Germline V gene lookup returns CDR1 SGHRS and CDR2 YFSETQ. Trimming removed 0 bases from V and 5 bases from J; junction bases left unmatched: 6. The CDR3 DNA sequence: TGCGCCAGCAGCTTGGTTCGACAGGGGTCCGAGACCCAGTACTTC. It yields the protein CASSLVRQGSETQYF.